Listed below are T cell receptor beta chains from one sample, sequenced in a study of CD8 T cells in Susac syndrome. One entry per CDR3 protein, called by TCRdb with MiXCR from the immunoSEQ multiplex PCR reads. The table includes about 200,000 distinct CDR3 sequences, 90% to 95% detected once. The sequenced sample was CD4+ T cells from PBMCs. Receptors originate from a human donor with Susac syndrome. CDR3s include the opening cysteine and the closing phenylalanine or tryptophan. The D gene is left open where the match is weak. Where a row states a size, it is once, few, many or the class of an expanded clone; other rows omit it.

clone_size	v_call	j_call	d_call	cdr3_nt	cdr3_aa
once	TRBV29-1	TRBJ2-7	NA	TGCAGCGTTAGGACGTCCTCCTACGAGCAGTACTTC	CSVRTSSYEQYF
NA	TRBV12-3/TRBV12-4	TRBJ1-2	NA	TGTGCCAGCAGTTTCGTCAGTCGAGCGAATGGCTACACCTTC	CASSFVSRANGYTF
NA	TRBV5-4	TRBJ2-3	TRBD2	TGTGCCAGCAGCTTGGATGGCGGGAGAGGGGATACGCAGTATTTT	CASSLDGGRGDTQYF
NA	TRBV6-5	TRBJ2-7	TRBD1	TGTGCCAGCAGTTCAGGACAGGGGACAAGGAGCGAGCAGTACTTC	CASSSGQGTRSEQYF
NA	TRBV5-4	TRBJ2-1	TRBD1	TGTGCCAGCATGGACAGGGTTATCTACAATGAGCAGTTCTTC	CASMDRVIYNEQFF
NA	TRBV5-1	TRBJ1-5	TRBD1	TGCGCCAGCAGCTTGGGAATCGTGGGACAGGGAGAGCCCCAGCATTTT	CASSLGIVGQGEPQHF
NA	TRBV20-1	TRBJ2-3	TRBD2	TGCAGTGACCGAGCGGGAGGCCTCACAGATACGCAGTATTTT	CSDRAGGLTDTQYF
NA	TRBV27	TRBJ1-1	NA	TGTGCCAGCAGTTTTTCACAGGGCCAGAAAGCTTTCTTT	CASSFSQGQKAFF
NA	TRBV10-3	TRBJ2-7	NA	TGTGCCATCAGTGAAAAGGTAAAGAATATCTACGAGCAGTACTTC	CAISEKVKNIYEQYF
NA	TRBV6-1	TRBJ1-2	TRBD1	TGTGCCAGCAGTGTGGGGACAGCGAACTATGGCTACACCTTC	CASSVGTANYGYTF
NA	TRBV5-4	TRBJ1-4	NA	TGTGCCAGCAGCCCACCGGGTGCAACTAATGAAAAACTGTTTTTT	CASSPPGATNEKLFF
NA	TRBV2	TRBJ1-2	NA	TGTGCCAGCCGGAAGGGGTCGGGCGAACTCTATGGCTACACCTTC	CASRKGSGELYGYTF
NA	TRBV28	TRBJ2-7	NA	TGTGCCAGCAGTTCCCAAAGCTCCCGATTCTACGAGCAGTACTTC	CASSSQSSRFYEQYF